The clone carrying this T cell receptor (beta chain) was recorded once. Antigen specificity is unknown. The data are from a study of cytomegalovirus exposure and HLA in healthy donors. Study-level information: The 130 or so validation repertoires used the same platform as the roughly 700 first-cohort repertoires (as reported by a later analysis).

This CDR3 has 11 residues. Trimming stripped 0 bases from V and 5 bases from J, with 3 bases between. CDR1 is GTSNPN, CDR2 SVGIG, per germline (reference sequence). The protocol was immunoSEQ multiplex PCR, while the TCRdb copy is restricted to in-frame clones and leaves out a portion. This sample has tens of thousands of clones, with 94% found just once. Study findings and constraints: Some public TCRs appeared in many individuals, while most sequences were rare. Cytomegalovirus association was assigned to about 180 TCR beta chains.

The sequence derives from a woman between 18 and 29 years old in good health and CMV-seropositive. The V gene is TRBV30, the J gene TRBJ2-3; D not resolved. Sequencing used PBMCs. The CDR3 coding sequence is TGTGCCTGGAGTGTACAAGATACGCAGTATTTT. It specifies CAWSVQDTQYF.